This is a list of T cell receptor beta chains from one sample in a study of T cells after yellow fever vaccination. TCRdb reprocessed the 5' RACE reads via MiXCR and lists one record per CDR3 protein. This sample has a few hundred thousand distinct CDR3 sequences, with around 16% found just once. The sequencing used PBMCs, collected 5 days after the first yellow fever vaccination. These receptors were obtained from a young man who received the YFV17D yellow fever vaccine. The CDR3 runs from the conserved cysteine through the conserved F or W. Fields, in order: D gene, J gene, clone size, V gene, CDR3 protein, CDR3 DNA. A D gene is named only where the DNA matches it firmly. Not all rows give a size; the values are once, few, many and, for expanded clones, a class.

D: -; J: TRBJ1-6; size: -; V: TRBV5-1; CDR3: CASSFDFNSPLHF; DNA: TGCGCCAGCAGCTTCGATTTCAATTCACCCCTCCACTTT
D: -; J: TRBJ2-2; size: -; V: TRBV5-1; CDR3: CASSEGHVTGELFF; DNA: TGCGCCAGCAGTGAGGGACACGTCACCGGGGAGCTGTTTTTT
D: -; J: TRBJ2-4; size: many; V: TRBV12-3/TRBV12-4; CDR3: CASSPSATGIQYF; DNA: TGTGCCAGCAGTCCGTCGGCCACGGGCATTCAGTACTTC
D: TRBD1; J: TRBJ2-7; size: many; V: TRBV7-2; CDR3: CASSRDRAGYEQYF; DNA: TGTGCCAGCAGCCGGGACAGGGCAGGCTACGAGCAGTACTTC
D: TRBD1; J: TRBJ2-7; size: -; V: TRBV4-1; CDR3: CAGSPTGTGGFEQYF; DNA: TGCGCCGGCAGCCCAACCGGGACAGGGGGGTTCGAGCAGTACTTC
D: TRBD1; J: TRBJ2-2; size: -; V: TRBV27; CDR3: CASSLIGRGSGELFF; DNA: TGTGCCAGCAGTTTAATCGGCAGGGGGTCCGGGGAGCTGTTTTTT
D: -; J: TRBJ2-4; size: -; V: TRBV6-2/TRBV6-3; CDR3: CASSRRDFSLAKNIQYF; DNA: TGTGCCAGCAGTCGACGGGATTTTTCATTAGCCAAAAACATTCAGTACTTC
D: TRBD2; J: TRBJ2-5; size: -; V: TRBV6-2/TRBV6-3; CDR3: CALSGTRTSGGQETQYF; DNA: TGTGCCCTCAGCGGTACCCGGACTAGCGGGGGACAAGAGACCCAGTACTTC
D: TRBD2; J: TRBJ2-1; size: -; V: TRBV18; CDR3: CASSPRLLAGIYNEQFF; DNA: TGTGCCAGCTCACCTCGCCTACTAGCGGGGATCTACAATGAGCAGTTCTTC
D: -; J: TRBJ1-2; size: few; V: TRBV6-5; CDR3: CASSYSQGWGGYTF; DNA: TGTGCCAGCAGTTACTCTCAGGGATGGGGTGGCTACACCTTC
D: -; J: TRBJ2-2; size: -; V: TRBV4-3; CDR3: CASSQVDPSRGELFF; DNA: TGCGCCAGCAGCCAAGTAGACCCCAGTAGGGGGGAGCTGTTTTTT
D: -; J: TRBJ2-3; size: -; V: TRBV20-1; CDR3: CSAWRRGGTDTQYF; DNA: TGCAGTGCTTGGCGCCGCGGGGGCACAGATACGCAGTATTTT
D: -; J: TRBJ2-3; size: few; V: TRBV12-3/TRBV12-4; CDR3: CASSPKTGPDTQYF; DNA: TGTGCCAGCAGTCCTAAGACAGGCCCGGATACGCAGTATTTT